This entry lists 11 T cell receptor beta chains sequenced from one sample in a study of high-grade serous ovarian cancer treatment subgroups. The tumor samples were collected prior to definitive surgery or chemotherapy. The method was immunoSEQ multiplex PCR; TCRdb's version includes in-frame clones alone and lacks a portion of them. This table has over 9,000 clones, roughly four fifths appearing once. Sequenced input: tumor tissue. Receptors were obtained from a human donor with high-grade serous ovarian cancer.

The count of this clone is one. The chain employs TRBV6-1 and TRBJ2-7; D might be TRBD2 (6 bases). This CDR3 is 14 amino acids long. Germline-derived CDR1 and CDR2 are MNHNS and SASEGT. The V end was cut by 8 bases, the J end by 2 bases, with 16 bases between. CDR3 sequence (DNA): TGTGCCAGCGGAATTTCCGGGAGACCCTACGAGCAGTACTTC. Translating gives CASGISGRPYEQYF.

V gene TRBV4-1 combines with J gene TRBJ1-1; D ambiguous. CDR1 and CDR2 from the germline V gene are MGHRA and YSYEKL. This CDR3 has 15 amino acids. V lost 5 bases, J lost 2 bases, and 15 bases lay in between. CDR3 nucleotide sequence: TGCGCCAGCAGCTACCTAGGACGGCGAAACACTGAAGCTTTCTTT. Its protein product is CASSYLGRRNTEAFF.

The chain uses TRBV5-1 and TRBJ2-1; either TRBD1 or TRBD2 may fit D (5 bases each). There are 15 residues in the CDR3. Germline lookup yields CDR1 SGHRS and CDR2 YFSETQ. V lost 4 bases to trimming and J lost 0 bases, with 11 bases between them. The CDR3 reads CASSPGPISYNEQFF. The CDR3 DNA is TGCGCCAGCAGCCCGGGACCGATCTCCTACAATGAGCAGTTCTTC.

The chain has TRBV7-9 and TRBJ1-3, with a weak D call TRBD1 (6 bases). This CDR3 is built from 15 residues. Germline CDR1 and CDR2: SEHNR and FQNEAQ (reference sequence). V lost 4 bases and J lost 5, with 15 bases in between. CDR3 bases: TGTGCCAGCAGCTCAGAGGGGGGATGGCGAAACACCATATATTTT. Encoded protein: CASSSEGGWRNTIYF.

The V gene is TRBV18, the J gene TRBJ2-7; 12 positions match TRBD2. The CDR3 has 15 residues. CDR1 and CDR2 from the germline V gene are KGHSH and LQKENI. Trimming at V came to 5 bases and at J to 5 bases, leaving 7 bases not matched to a gene. This chain's CDR3 is CASSRLAGVVNEQYF. In DNA form, the CDR3 reads TGTGCCAGCTCAAGACTAGCGGGAGTGGTCAACGAGCAGTACTTC.

This clone was observed once. This chain uses TRBV28 with TRBJ1-1, with unresolved D. This CDR3 region has 15 residues. Germline V gene data show CDR1 as MDHEN and CDR2 as SYDVKM. The V end was cut by 1 base, the J end by 6 bases, with 15 bases between. The CDR3 nucleotides are TGTGCCAGCAGTTTATTTGCCGGGGAAGAGGCTGAAGCTTTCTTT. Amino acids: CASSLFAGEEAEAFF. Full variable domain (outside the CDR3, taken from reference TRBV28 and TRBJ1-1): DVKVTQSSRYLVKRTGEKVFLECVQDMDHENMFWYRQDPGLGLRLIYFSYDVKMKEKGDIPEGYSVSREKKERFSLILESASTNQTSMYLCASSLFAGEEAEAFFGQGTRLTVV.

This clone was observed a single time. This rearrangement joins TRBV7-2 to TRBJ2-3; 13 bases line up with TRBD2. The V and J ends lost 5 bases and 3 bases, in that order; junction bases with no gene match: 8. Germline assignment: CDR1 SGHTA and CDR2 FQGNSA. The CDR3 is 17 residues long. CDR3 protein: CASSPRLAGGGTDTQYF. As DNA, the CDR3 is TGTGCCAGCAGCCCCAGACTAGCGGGAGGTGGAACAGATACGCAGTATTTT.

The genes are TRBV28 and TRBJ1-1, with D possibly matching TRBD1 (6 bases). Germline CDR1 MDHEN, CDR2 SYDVKM. The CDR3 loop spans 14 amino acids. V lost 3 bases and J 2 bases, leaving 10 bases between the germline ends. DNA of the CDR3: TGTGCCAGCAGTTTGAGACAGGTTAACACTGAAGCTTTCTTT. Translating it yields CASSLRQVNTEAFF. Filled out from reference TRBV28 and TRBJ1-1, the complete variable domain reads DVKVTQSSRYLVKRTGEKVFLECVQDMDHENMFWYRQDPGLGLRLIYFSYDVKMKEKGDIPEGYSVSREKKERFSLILESASTNQTSMYLCASSLRQVNTEAFFGQGTRLTVV.

The CDR3 nucleotides are TGTGCCATCAGTTTTTCGACAGGATCAGATTCACCCCTCCACTTT. It is translated as CAISFSTGSDSPLHF. The chain employs TRBV10-3 and TRBJ1-6, with D possibly matching TRBD1 (6 bases). V lost 5 bases and J lost 8, with 16 bases in between. Germline lookup yields CDR1 ENHRY and CDR2 SYGVKD. The CDR3 extends over 15 amino acids.

This chain connects TRBV9 to TRBJ2-1, with TRBD2 matching 9 bases. Germline V lookup: CDR1 SGDLS, CDR2 YYNGEE. The V gene end was trimmed by 2 bases and the J gene end by 10 bases; junction bases not matched to a gene: 7. The CDR3 has 14 amino acids. CDR3 protein: CASSVGGRAEEQFF. CDR3 sequence (DNA): TGTGCCAGCAGCGTTGGCGGGAGGGCCGAGGAGCAGTTCTTC.

The chain uses TRBV5-1 and TRBJ2-1; tentatively, D is TRBD2 (5 bases). Between the trimmed V and J ends, which lost 0 bases and 0 bases, there was a span of 13 bases. Germline CDR1 reads SGHRS; CDR2 reads YFSETQ. CDR3 size: 17 residues. CDR3 protein: CASSLAGVVSSYNEQFF. The CDR3 nucleotides are TGCGCCAGCAGCTTGGCCGGGGTAGTAAGCTCCTACAATGAGCAGTTCTTC.